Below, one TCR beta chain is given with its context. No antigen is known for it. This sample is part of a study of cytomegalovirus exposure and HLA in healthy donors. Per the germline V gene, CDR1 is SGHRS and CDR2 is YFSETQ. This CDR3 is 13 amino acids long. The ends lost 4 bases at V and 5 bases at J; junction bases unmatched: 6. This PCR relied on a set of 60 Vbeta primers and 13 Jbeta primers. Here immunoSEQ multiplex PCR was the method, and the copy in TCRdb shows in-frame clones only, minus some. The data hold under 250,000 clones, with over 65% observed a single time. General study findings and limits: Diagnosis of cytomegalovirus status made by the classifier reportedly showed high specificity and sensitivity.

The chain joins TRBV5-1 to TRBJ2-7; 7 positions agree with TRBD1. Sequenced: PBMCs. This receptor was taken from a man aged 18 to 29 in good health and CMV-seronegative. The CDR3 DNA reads TGCGCCAGCAGCATTACAGGGGACAACGAGCAGTACTTC. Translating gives CASSITGDNEQYF.